The T cell receptor beta chain described here comes from a study of patients and donors after allogeneic stem cell transplantation (dated by TCRdb to 2018 to 2021). There are 14 amino acids in the CDR3, from cysteine to phenylalanine inclusive. Kept here is only the CDR3 DNA, which spans 42 bases and is read in frame from base 1. Unmatched junction bases come to 6, with V trimmed by 0 bases and J by 8 bases. The germline V gene supplies CDR1 SGHRS and CDR2 YFSETQ. This clonotype was observed a few times. The target of this receptor is not known. One base away there is no much larger clone; base qualities are not given. The library was produced with RT-PCR. The sequencer listed for this sample is NextSeq 550. Clones were called with MiXCR by TCRdb after fastp trimmed the public reads at Q25, and only in-frame beta chains were retained. One record per CDR3 amino acid sequence lists the most common genes and DNA. The sample yields 390,000 or so distinct CDR3 sequences; about a sixth were counted once. Of the sample, roughly 7.2% is held by the ten largest clones.

The clonotype originates from a human donor who was either an allogeneic HSCT recipient or a stem cell or donor lymphocyte infusion donor (not recorded which). It is not recorded whose cells these are; they may come from a transplant donor. The sample was blood, either unsorted or a sorted T cell fraction (not recorded which). The V and J genes are TRBV5-1 and TRBJ1-1; 8 bases in between match TRBD1. CDR3 region: CASSLGRGRPEAFF. The DNA sequence is TGCGCCAGCAGCTTGGGCAGGGGGCGTCCCGAAGCTTTCTTT.